Listed here are 28 T cell receptor beta chains from one sample, sequenced in a study of OX40 agonist ivuxolimab in advanced cancers. TCRdb's copy holds only in-frame clones and misses some; the assay was immunoSEQ multiplex PCR. Of some 100,000 clones listed, under 95% were seen once; the top ten hold over 0.8%. This sample comprised CD4+ or CD8+ T cells sorted from blood, obtained in a trial of the OX40 agonist ivuxolimab. The receptors originated from an adult with an advanced solid tumor such as melanoma, head and neck, liver or kidney cancer.

This chain uses TRBV5-1 with TRBJ2-2, with D perhaps assigned TRBD1 or TRBD2 (6 bases each). V lost 3 bases and J lost 6, with 9 bases in between. The CDR3 extends over 13 amino acids. Germline lookup yields CDR1 SGHRS and CDR2 YFSETQ. The CDR3 loop reads CASSSEGAGELFF. The CDR3 bases are TGCGCCAGCAGCTCGGAGGGGGCCGGGGAGCTGTTTTTT.

The chain carries TRBV19 and TRBJ2-1, with 10 nucleotides matching TRBD1. With V trimmed by 9 bases and J by 10 bases, 12 bases remained unmatched. The CDR3 length is 14 residues. CDR1 is LNHDA, CDR2 SQIVND, per germline (reference sequence). The CDR3 DNA reads as TGTGCCAGCCACATTGGGGGACAGGGGTTGGAGCAGTTCTTC. It is translated as CASHIGGQGLEQFF.

The CDR3 nucleotides are TGTGCCAGCAGCTTGGCGACTTGGGGGAGGGATACGCAGTATTTT. Amino acids: CASSLATWGRDTQYF. The V call is TRBV5-6, the J call TRBJ2-3, with D tentatively TRBD2 (6 bases). Trimming left V 0 bases short and J 6 bases short, with 14 bases between. The CDR3 extends over 15 amino acids. In germline, CDR1 is SGHDT, CDR2 YYEEEE.

The V gene is TRBV6-6, the J gene TRBJ2-7; 7 bases agree with TRBD2. V was clipped by 8 bases and J by 0 bases; unmatched bases: 7. Germline-derived CDR1 and CDR2 are MNHNY and SVGAGI (reference sequence). The CDR3 runs 14 residues. Here the CDR3 reads CASFNPSGSYEQYF. The CDR3 DNA sequence: TGTGCCAGCTTCAATCCTAGCGGCTCCTACGAGCAGTACTTC.

A remark on this clone: The conserved final phenylalanine or tryptophan is absent from the CDR3, which likely points to a read error. No DNA is shown, since the ends of the CDR3 on it are uncertain; the CDR3 is the one TCRdb lists. The CDR3 here is CASSEALQSGPPR. This rearrangement joins TRBV2 to TRBJ2-3; TRBD2, the D gene given by the table, was not confirmed from the DNA. Termini included, the CDR3 measures 13 amino acids. Germline CDR1 and CDR2: SNHLY and FYNNEI.

The chain employs TRBV6-1 and TRBJ2-5; 13 bases fit TRBD2. V dropped 3 bases and J dropped 4; count of bases not matched to a gene: 11. This CDR3 has 18 amino acids. The germline V gene has CDR1 MNHNS and CDR2 SASEGT. CDR3 region: CASSDPGGLAGAPETQYF. In DNA, the CDR3 is TGTGCCAGCAGTGACCCCGGAGGACTAGCGGGAGCCCCAGAGACCCAGTACTTC.

This chain connects TRBV5-1 to TRBJ1-4; 9 nucleotides line up with TRBD1. Germline V gene sequence: CDR1 SGHRS, CDR2 YFSETQ. CDR3 length: 18 amino acids. With V trimmed by 6 bases and J by 7 bases, 19 bases remained unmatched. The DNA of the CDR3 is TGCGCCAGCAAACACCCGGGACAGGGTATTCGGCTTTGTGAAAAACTGTTTTTT. Translating gives CASKHPGQGIRLCEKLFF.

The V gene is TRBV4-1, the J gene TRBJ1-2, with a weak D call TRBD1 (5 bases). Trimming cost V 0 bases and J 3 bases, with 11 bases left between them. The germline V gene has CDR1 MGHRA and CDR2 YSYEKL. CDR3 length: 15 amino acids. CDR3 nucleotides: TGCGCCAGCAGCCAAGATGCAGGGACGGACTATGGCTACACCTTC. Its translation: CASSQDAGTDYGYTF.

The V and J genes are TRBV15 and TRBJ2-1, with a tentative D call TRBD2 (7 bases). V lost 1 base to trimming and J lost 3 bases, with 13 bases between them. The CDR3 is 16 residues long. Germline V gene data show CDR1 as LNHNV and CDR2 as YYDKDF (reference sequence). This CDR3 reads CATSRVGGRFYNEQFF. The CDR3 DNA follows: TGTGCCACCAGCAGAGTGGGGGGGCGCTTCTACAATGAGCAGTTCTTC.

CDR3 in amino acids: CASSKRGTSERGGTDEQYF. CDR3 DNA: TGCGCCAGCAGTAAAAGAGGGACTAGCGAACGAGGGGGGACCGACGAGCAGTACTTC. The rearrangement uses TRBV10-1 and TRBJ2-7, with 10 bases that match TRBD2. The ends lost 5 bases at V and 5 bases at J; junction bases unmatched: 21. In germline, CDR1 is WNHNN, CDR2 SYGVQD (reference sequence). CDR3 length: 19 amino acids.

The chain employs TRBV18 and TRBJ2-3, with 7 bases matching TRBD1. The CDR3 totals 15 residues. Germline V gives CDR1 KGHSH, CDR2 LQKENI. V lost 1 base to trimming and J lost 1 base; unmatched junction nucleotides: 2. CDR3 in amino acids: CASSPLGTGTDTQYF. The DNA of the CDR3 is TGTGCCAGCTCACCACTCGGGACAGGCACAGATACGCAGTATTTT.

This chain joins TRBV7-9 and TRBJ2-1; weak D call: TRBD2 (7 bases). The ends were cut back, 4 bases at V and 6 bases at J, with 13 bases in the middle. The CDR3 contains 14 residues. The germline gives CDR1 SEHNR, CDR2 FQNEAQ (reference sequence). The CDR3 nucleotides read TGTGCCAGCAGCTGGGGGCCGGGGGGCAATGAGCAGTTCTTC. This gives the protein CASSWGPGGNEQFF.

With respect to this clone: Other DNA sequences within the sample encode an identical CDR3. The chain links TRBV7-3 to TRBJ2-5; 8 bases line up with TRBD1. The CDR3 length is 13 residues. V lost 3 bases and J lost 5; bases outside the gene matches: 2. CDR1 and CDR2 from the germline V gene are SGHTA and FQGTGA. CDR3 nucleotides: TGTGCCAGCAGCTTTACAGGGGGGGAGACCCAGTACTTC. Translating gives CASSFTGGETQYF.

V is TRBV5-4 and J is TRBJ1-2; TRBD1 matches at 7 bases. Germline lookup yields CDR1 SGHNT and CDR2 YYREEE (reference sequence). This CDR3 comprises 15 residues. Unmatched junction bases numbered 6, after V lost 0 bases and J lost 4 bases. In DNA form, the CDR3 reads TGTGCCAGCAGCTTGGCTGCAGGGGGGGGCTATGGCTACACCTTC. It specifies CASSLAAGGGYGYTF.

The chain couples TRBV5-6 to TRBJ2-3, with a weak D call TRBD1 (6 bases). Germline CDR1 is SGHDT and CDR2 is YYEEEE. The germline V and J ends were trimmed by 7 bases and 11 bases, with 26 bases remaining between them. The CDR3 totals 15 residues. The CDR3 bases are TGTGCCAGCGGCTCTAGACAGGCCCCATCTGGGGTGCAGTATTTT. Translation gives CASGSRQAPSGVQYF.

This rearrangement joins TRBV10-2 to TRBJ1-2, with D unresolved. V lost 1 base and J 1 base, leaving 10 bases between the germline ends. The germline V gene has CDR1 WSHSY and CDR2 SAAADI. The CDR3 contains 15 residues. CDR3 DNA: TGCGCCAGCAGTGAGTGGCCAGGCCGTAACTATGGCTACACCTTC. Its translation is CASSEWPGRNYGYTF.

The chain has TRBV7-2 and TRBJ1-1; D perhaps matches TRBD1 (6 bases). The CDR3 loop spans 13 amino acids. V was cut by 5 bases and J by 1 base, with 8 bases left in between. Per germline, CDR1 SGHTA and CDR2 FQGNSA. The CDR3 nucleotides read TGTGCCAGCAGCCAGGACAGGAACACTGAAGCTTTCTTT. Amino acids: CASSQDRNTEAFF.

The rearrangement joins TRBV9 to TRBJ2-5; 7 nucleotides line up with TRBD2. TRBJ2-7 matches the DNA end more closely, so the J call is doubtful. The CDR3 runs to 16 residues. Germline values: CDR1 SGDLS, CDR2 YYNGEE. CDR3 residues: CASSAPRASGDYEQYF. The CDR3 bases are TGTGCCAGCAGCGCCCCCCGGGCTAGCGGTGACTACGAGCAGTACTTC.

The CDR3 nucleotides read TGTGCCAGCAGTCCGGGTGTTACGCAGTATTTT. Amino acids: CASSPGVTQYF. V is TRBV25-1 and J is TRBJ2-3; D uncertain. Per germline, CDR1 MGHDK and CDR2 SYGVNS. Between the trimmed V and J ends, which lost 5 bases and 8 bases, there was a span of 8 bases. The CDR3 runs to 11 residues.

The genes are TRBV30 and TRBJ1-6, with 7 bases fitting TRBD1. Losses at the gene ends were 1 base for V and 13 bases for J; bases not matched to a gene: 10. The CDR3 totals 14 residues. Germline values: CDR1 GTSNPN, CDR2 SVGIG (reference sequence). This CDR3 reads CAWSATGDRSPLHF. CDR3 nucleotide sequence: TGTGCCTGGAGTGCCACAGGGGATAGGAGCCCCCTCCACTTT.

This rearrangement joins TRBV5-1 to TRBJ2-5; D unclear. The V and J ends lost 0 bases and 1 base respectively, with 7 bases between them. CDR3 length: 14 residues. The germline V gene encodes CDR1 SGHRS and CDR2 YFSETQ. CDR3 loop: CASSLGAAQETQYF. The CDR3 DNA reads TGCGCCAGCAGCTTGGGTGCAGCCCAAGAGACCCAGTACTTC.

The V gene is TRBV21-1, the J gene TRBJ1-4. TRBV21-1 is a documented pseudogene. There are 16 residues in the CDR3. CDR3 in DNA: TGTGCCAGCAGCACTCCTGGTCCTTTTTATTCCGAAAAACTGTTTTTT. Encoded protein: CASSTPGPFYSEKLFF.

This chain connects TRBV4-2 to TRBJ1-4; 8 bases align to TRBD1. The CDR3 spans 17 residues. CDR1 and CDR2 from the germline V gene are LGHNA and YNFKEQ. Unmatched junction bases numbered 12, after V lost 1 base and J lost 8 bases. DNA of the CDR3: TGTGCCAGCAGCCAAGGGGTCCCAGGGGGCAGGGGAGAAAAACTGTTTTTT. Translation gives CASSQGVPGGRGEKLFF.

V usage is TRBV6-1 and J usage is TRBJ1-1; perhaps TRBD1 as D (5 bases). Germline-derived CDR1 and CDR2 are MNHNS and SASEGT. V lost 0 bases to trimming and J lost 1 base, with 9 bases between them. CDR3 length: 15 residues. CDR3 protein: CASSEARGGNTEAFF. The CDR3 nucleotides are TGTGCCAGCAGTGAAGCGCGGGGGGGGAACACTGAAGCTTTCTTT.

This chain joins TRBV5-1 and TRBJ2-6, with D unclear. Trimming stripped 7 bases from V and 0 bases from J, with 8 bases between. There are 14 residues in the CDR3. The germline gives CDR1 SGHRS, CDR2 YFSETQ. The CDR3 loop reads CASSQSSGANVLTF. CDR3 nucleotide sequence: TGCGCCAGCTCCCAGAGCTCTGGGGCCAACGTCCTGACTTTC. Complete variable domain (other parts from reference TRBV5-1 and TRBJ2-6): KAGVTQTPRYLIKTRGQQVTLSCSPISGHRSVSWYQQTPGQGLQFLFEYFSETQRNKGNFPGRFSGRQFSNSRSEMNVSTLELGDSALYLCASSQSSGANVLTFGAGSRLTVL.

V is TRBV7-6 and J is TRBJ2-3; 7 bases are a match to TRBD1. CDR3 length: 16 residues. J gave up 0 bases and V 1 base, and 4 bases lay outside the gene matches. Germline lookup yields CDR1 SGHVS and CDR2 FNYEAQ. CDR3 DNA sequence: TGTGCCAGCAGCTTAGACAGGGGCCAAAGCACAGATACGCAGTATTTT. Protein product: CASSLDRGQSTDTQYF. The whole variable domain, remainder taken from reference TRBV7-6 and TRBJ2-3, is GAGVSQSPRYKVTKRGQDVALRCDPISGHVSLYWYRQALGQGPEFLTYFNYEAQQDKSGLPNDRFSAERPEGSISTLTIQRTEQRDSAMYRCASSLDRGQSTDTQYFGPGTRLTVL.

This sequence joins TRBV7-9 and TRBJ2-5; the match to TRBD2 covers 10 bases. Germline V lookup: CDR1 SEHNR, CDR2 FQNEAQ (reference sequence). Unmatched junction bases numbered 5, after V lost 5 bases and J lost 5 bases. The CDR3 length is 14 residues. Here the CDR3 DNA reads TGTGCCAGCAGCGCTAGCGGGAGTTATGAGACCCAGTACTTC. Protein product: CASSASGSYETQYF. The variable domain in full, with the rest retrieved from reference TRBV7-9 and TRBJ2-5, is DTGVSQNPRHKITKRGQNVTFRCDPISEHNRLYWYRQTLGQGPEFLTYFQNEAQLEKSRLLSDRFSAERPKGSFSTLEIQRTEQGDSAMYLCASSASGSYETQYFGPGTRLLVL.

This clone was counted a few times. The chain combines TRBV11-3 with TRBJ1-1; TRBD1 matches 7 bases. The germline V gene has CDR1 SGHNT and CDR2 YENEEA. This CDR3 region has 15 residues. V was clipped by 5 bases and J by 5 bases; unmatched bases: 11. This CDR3 reads CASSIRQGRGTEAFF. CDR3 DNA sequence: TGTGCCAGCAGCATAAGACAGGGTCGCGGAACTGAAGCTTTCTTT.